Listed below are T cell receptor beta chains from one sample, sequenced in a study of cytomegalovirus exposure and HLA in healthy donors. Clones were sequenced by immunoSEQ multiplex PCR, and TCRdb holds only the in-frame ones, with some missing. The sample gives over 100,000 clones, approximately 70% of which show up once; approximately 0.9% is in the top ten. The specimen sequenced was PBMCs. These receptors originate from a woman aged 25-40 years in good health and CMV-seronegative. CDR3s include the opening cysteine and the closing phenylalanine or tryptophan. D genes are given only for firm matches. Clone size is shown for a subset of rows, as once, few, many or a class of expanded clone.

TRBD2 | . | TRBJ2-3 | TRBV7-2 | TGTGCCAGCAGCTTACTAGCGGAAACAGATACGCAGTATTTT | CASSLLAETDTQYF
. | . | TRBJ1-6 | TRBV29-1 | TGCAGCGCTGCGGGGACCCTGAATTCACCCCTCCACTTT | CSAAGTLNSPLHF
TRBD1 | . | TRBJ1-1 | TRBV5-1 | TGCGCCAGCAGCTTGGCGGACAGGATGAACACTGAAGCTTTCTTT | CASSLADRMNTEAFF
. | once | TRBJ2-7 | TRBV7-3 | TGTGCCAGCAGCTTAGGAATACGGGGAGACGAGCAGTACTTC | CASSLGIRGDEQYF
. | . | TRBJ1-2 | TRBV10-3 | TGTGCCATCAGCCAACAGGTGCGCCCCTATGGCTACACCTTC | CAISQQVRPYGYTF
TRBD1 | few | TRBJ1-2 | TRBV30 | TGTGCCTGGATAAGGGACAGGGTTAAGAACTATGGCTACACCTTC | CAWIRDRVKNYGYTF
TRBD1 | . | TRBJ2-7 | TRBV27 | TGTGCCAGCAGGGGGACAGGGAACTACAAGCAGTACTTC | CASRGTGNYKQYF
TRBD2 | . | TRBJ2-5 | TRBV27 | TGTGCCAGCAGTCGTATAGGACTAGCGGGGGGGCAAGAGACCCAGTACTTC | CASSRIGLAGGQETQYF
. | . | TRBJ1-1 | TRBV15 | TGTGCCACCAGCAGAGATCAAGGGGACACTGAAGCTTTCTTT | CATSRDQGDTEAFF
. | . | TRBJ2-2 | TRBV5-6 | TGTGCCAGCAGCTTGTTTCAGGCCCCCGGGGAGCTGTTTTTT | CASSLFQAPGELFF
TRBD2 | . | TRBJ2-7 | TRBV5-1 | TGCGCCAGCATGGCGGCTGGGGGGGTCGCCGGGACTAGCGGACACTACGAGCAGTACTTC | CASMAAGGVAGTSGHYEQYF
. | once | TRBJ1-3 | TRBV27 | TGTGCCAGCAGTGTCGACAGCGGAAACACCATATATTTT | CASSVDSGNTIYF